The following is a T cell receptor beta chain sequence with its context. This CDR3 is built from 14 residues. Trimming took 4 bases from V and 1 from J, leaving 7 bases between them. Germline-derived CDR1 and CDR2 are LNHDA and SQIVND (reference sequence). The sample is drawn from a study of blood T cell repertoires in COVID-19. Study as a whole: Sites in the United States, Italy and Spain provided acute and convalescent COVID-19 samples.

Clones were sequenced by immunoSEQ multiplex PCR, and TCRdb holds only the in-frame ones, with some missing. The table shows about 98,000 clones, with more than 75% occurring only once. The chain combines TRBV19 with TRBJ2-2; D remains ambiguous. The sample consisted of peripheral blood. This clonotype originated in an elderly man with acute or convalescent COVID-19. The CDR3 reads CASSSTVNTGELFF. CDR3 sequence (DNA): TGTGCCAGTAGTAGCACAGTGAACACCGGGGAGCTGTTTTTT.